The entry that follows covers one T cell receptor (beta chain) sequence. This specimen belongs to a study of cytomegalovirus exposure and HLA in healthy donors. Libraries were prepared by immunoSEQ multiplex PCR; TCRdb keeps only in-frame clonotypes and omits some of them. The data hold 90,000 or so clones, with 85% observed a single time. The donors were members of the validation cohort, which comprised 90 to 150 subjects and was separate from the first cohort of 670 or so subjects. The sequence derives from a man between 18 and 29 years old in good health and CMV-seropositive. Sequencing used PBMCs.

CDR3 region: CASSVLPQNYGYTF. The CDR3 DNA sequence: TGTGCCAGCAGCGTCCTCCCCCAGAACTATGGCTACACCTTC. The chain carries TRBV9 and TRBJ1-2, with D hard to call. Deletions cut 2 bases from V and 2 bases from J, with 10 bases between. CDR3 length: 14 amino acids. CDR1 is SGDLS, CDR2 YYNGEE, per germline.